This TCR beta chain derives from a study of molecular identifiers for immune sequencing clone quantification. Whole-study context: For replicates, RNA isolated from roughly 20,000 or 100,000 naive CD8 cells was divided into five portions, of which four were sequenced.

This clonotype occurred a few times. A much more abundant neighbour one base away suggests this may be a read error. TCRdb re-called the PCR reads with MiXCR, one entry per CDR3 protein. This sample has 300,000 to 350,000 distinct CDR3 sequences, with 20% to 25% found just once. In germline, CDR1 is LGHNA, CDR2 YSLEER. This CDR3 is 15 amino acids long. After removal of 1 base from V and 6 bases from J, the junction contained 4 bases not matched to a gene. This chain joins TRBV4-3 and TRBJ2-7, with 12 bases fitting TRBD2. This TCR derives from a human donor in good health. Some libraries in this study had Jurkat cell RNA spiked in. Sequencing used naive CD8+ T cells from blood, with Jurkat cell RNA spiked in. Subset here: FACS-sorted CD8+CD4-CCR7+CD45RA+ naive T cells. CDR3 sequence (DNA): TGCGCCAGCAGCCAAGGACTAGCGGGAGTGTGCGAGCAGTACTTC. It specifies CASSQGLAGVCEQYF.